The 8 T cell receptor beta chains given below trace back to one sample, sequenced in a study of blood T cells in healthy people across ages. Combining a sample-barcoded 5' primer with a J-beta primer mix, a second PCR ran for roughly 6 to 11 cycles. TCRdb re-analysed the 5' RACE reads in MiXCR, keeping a single row per CDR3 protein. This sample has roughly 860,000 distinct CDR3 sequences; about 59% occur once, and the top ten carry around a quarter. Sequenced sample: blood. The receptors come from a man between 25 and 39 years old in good health.

The chain combines TRBV6-2 or TRBV6-3 with TRBJ2-7; D remains unclear. Germline values: CDR1 MNHEY, CDR2 SVGEGT. With 3 bases removed from V and 6 bases from J, the gap between germline ends came to 12 bases. This CDR3 has 13 residues. The CDR3 sequence is CASSYQGRSEQYF. The CDR3 DNA is TGTGCCAGCAGTTATCAAGGCCGGTCCGAGCAGTACTTC.

The chain uses TRBV29-1 and TRBJ1-1; 8 bases match TRBD1. The V and J ends lost 7 bases and 5 bases, in that order; junction bases with no gene match: 9. CDR1 is SQVTM and CDR2 is ANQGSEA in the germline V gene. This CDR3 is 13 amino acids long. This CDR3 reads CSGHRGDRTEAFF. DNA for the CDR3: TGCAGCGGCCACAGGGGGGATCGGACTGAAGCTTTCTTT.

The chain couples TRBV20-1 to TRBJ2-7, with 10 bases aligning to TRBD2. The J call may be mistaken, given a closer DNA end match to TRBJ2-5. The CDR3 totals 15 residues. Germline V gene sequence: CDR1 DFQATT, CDR2 SNEGSKA (reference sequence). CDR3 sequence: CSAPGLSGGDKTQYF. As DNA, the CDR3 is TGCAGTGCCCCCGGATTAAGCGGGGGGGATAAGACCCAGTACTTC.

As DNA, the CDR3 is TGCGCCAGCAGCTTGTGGGTCGGCAGGGGCCAAGAGACCCAGTACTTC. It is translated as CASSLWVGRGQETQYF. The chain employs TRBV5-1 and TRBJ2-5; perhaps TRBD1 as D (6 bases). The V gene's germline CDR1 is SGHRS and CDR2 YFSETQ. Deletions cut 1 base from V and 1 base from J, with 14 bases between. The CDR3 runs 16 residues.

This clonotype was counted only a few times. This rearrangement joins TRBV2 to TRBJ2-7; D is unclear. Germline CDR1 and CDR2: SNHLY and FYNNEI. CDR3 length: 14 residues. Trimming cost V 8 bases and J 0 bases, with 14 bases left between them. The CDR3 protein is CASASDPLSYEQYF. CDR3 DNA sequence: TGTGCCAGCGCAAGTGACCCCCTCTCCTACGAGCAGTACTTC.

This rearrangement joins TRBV27 to TRBJ2-1, with TRBD1 as a possible D gene (5 bases). The CDR3 is made up of 14 amino acids. Germline loops: CDR1 MNHEY, CDR2 SMNVEV (reference sequence). With 3 bases removed from V and 1 base from J, the gap between germline ends came to 7 bases. CDR3 DNA: TGTGCCAGCAGTTTGACAGCTTCCTACAATGAGCAGTTCTTC. This sequence encodes CASSLTASYNEQFF.

In its sample, this clonotype was seen a few times. The chain recombines TRBV27 with TRBJ1-6, with 7 positions matching TRBD1. The germline CDR1 and CDR2 sequences are MNHEY and SMNVEV (reference sequence). V dropped 2 bases and J dropped 7; count of bases not matched to a gene: 5. The CDR3 totals 15 residues. CDR3 sequence: CASSLETGINSPLHF. CDR3 DNA: TGTGCCAGCAGTTTAGAGACAGGGATCAATTCACCCCTCCACTTT.

The rearrangement uses TRBV2 and TRBJ2-1; D may be TRBD2 (5 bases). V lost 8 bases, J lost 14 bases, and 16 bases lay in between. The CDR3 is 11 residues long. Germline assignment: CDR1 SNHLY and CDR2 FYNNEI. CDR3 coding DNA: TGTGCCAGCCAAAGTCTAGCAAAGGAGTTCTTC. Residues: CASQSLAKEFF.